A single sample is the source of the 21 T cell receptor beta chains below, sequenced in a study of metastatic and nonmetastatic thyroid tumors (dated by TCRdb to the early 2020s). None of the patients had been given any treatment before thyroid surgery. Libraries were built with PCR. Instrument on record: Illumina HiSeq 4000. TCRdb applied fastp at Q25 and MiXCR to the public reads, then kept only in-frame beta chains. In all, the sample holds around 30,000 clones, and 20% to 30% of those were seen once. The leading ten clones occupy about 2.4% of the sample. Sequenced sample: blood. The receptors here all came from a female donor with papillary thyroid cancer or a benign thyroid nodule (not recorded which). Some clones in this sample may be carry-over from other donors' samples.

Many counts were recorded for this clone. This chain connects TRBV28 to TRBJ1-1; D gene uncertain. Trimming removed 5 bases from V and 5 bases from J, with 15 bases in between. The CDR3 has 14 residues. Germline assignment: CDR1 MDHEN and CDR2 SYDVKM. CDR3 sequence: CASSEAAVLTEAFF. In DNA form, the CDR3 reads TGTGCCAGCAGTGAGGCCGCGGTACTTACTGAAGCTTTCTTT.

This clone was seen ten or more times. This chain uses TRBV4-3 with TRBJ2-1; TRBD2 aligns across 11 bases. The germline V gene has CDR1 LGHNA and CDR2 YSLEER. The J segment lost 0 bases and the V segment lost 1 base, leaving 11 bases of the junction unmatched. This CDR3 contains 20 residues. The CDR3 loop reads CASSQGASGRFKPSYNEQFF. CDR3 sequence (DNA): TGCGCCAGCAGCCAAGGGGCTAGCGGGAGGTTTAAACCCTCCTACAATGAGCAGTTCTTC.

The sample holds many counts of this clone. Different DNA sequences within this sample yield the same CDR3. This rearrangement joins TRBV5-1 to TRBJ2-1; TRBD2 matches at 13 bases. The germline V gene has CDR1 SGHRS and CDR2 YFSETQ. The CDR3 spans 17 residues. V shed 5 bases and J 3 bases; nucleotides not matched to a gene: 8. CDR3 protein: CASRRGLAGVRYNEQFF. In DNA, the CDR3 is TGCGCCAGCAGGAGAGGACTAGCGGGAGTCCGCTACAATGAGCAGTTCTTC.

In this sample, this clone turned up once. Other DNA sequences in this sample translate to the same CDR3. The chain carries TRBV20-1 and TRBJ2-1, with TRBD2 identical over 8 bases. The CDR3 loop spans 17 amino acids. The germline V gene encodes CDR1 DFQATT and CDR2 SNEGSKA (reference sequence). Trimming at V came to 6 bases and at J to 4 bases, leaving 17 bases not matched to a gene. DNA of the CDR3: TGCAGTGCCAACGGGGGGGGGCTAGCCGGGACTTACAATGAGCAGTTCTTC. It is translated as CSANGGGLAGTYNEQFF.

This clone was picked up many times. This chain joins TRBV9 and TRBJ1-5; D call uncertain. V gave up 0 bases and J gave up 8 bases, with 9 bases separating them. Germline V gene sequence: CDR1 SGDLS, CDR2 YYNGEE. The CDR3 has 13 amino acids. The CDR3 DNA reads TGTGCCAGCAGCGTAGCTGCGGGTGAGCCCCAGCATTTT. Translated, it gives CASSVAAGEPQHF.

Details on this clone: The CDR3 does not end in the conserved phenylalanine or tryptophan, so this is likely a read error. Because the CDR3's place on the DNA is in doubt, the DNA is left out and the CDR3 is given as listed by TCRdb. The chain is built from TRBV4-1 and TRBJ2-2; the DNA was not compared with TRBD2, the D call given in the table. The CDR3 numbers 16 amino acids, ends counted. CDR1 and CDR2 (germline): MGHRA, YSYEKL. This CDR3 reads CASSQWEASGSRELFV.

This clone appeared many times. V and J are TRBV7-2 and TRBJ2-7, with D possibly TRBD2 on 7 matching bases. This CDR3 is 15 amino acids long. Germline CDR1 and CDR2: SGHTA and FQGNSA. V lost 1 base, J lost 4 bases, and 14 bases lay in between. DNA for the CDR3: TGTGCCAGCAGCTTAGGCAGGGAGGGGGTGTACGAGCAGTACTTC. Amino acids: CASSLGREGVYEQYF.

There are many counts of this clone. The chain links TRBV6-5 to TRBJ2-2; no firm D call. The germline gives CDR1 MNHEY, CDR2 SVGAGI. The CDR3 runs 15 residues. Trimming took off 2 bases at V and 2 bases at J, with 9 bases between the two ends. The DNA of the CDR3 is TGTGCCAGCAGTTACATGTCCGCAAACACCGGGGAGCTGTTTTTT. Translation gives CASSYMSANTGELFF.

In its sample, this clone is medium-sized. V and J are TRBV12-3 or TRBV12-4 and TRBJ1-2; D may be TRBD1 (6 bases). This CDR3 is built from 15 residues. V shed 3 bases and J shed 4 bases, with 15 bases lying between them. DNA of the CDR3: TGTGCCAGCAGTTTTTCCAGGGGACGGGTCTATGGCTACACCTTC. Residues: CASSFSRGRVYGYTF.

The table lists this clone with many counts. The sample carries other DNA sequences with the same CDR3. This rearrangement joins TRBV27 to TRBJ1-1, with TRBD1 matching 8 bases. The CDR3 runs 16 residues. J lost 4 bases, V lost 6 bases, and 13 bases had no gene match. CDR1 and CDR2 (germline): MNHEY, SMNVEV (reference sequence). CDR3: CASSESGGFGSTEAFF. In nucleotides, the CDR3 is TGTGCCAGCAGCGAATCAGGGGGCTTTGGTAGCACTGAAGCTTTCTTT.

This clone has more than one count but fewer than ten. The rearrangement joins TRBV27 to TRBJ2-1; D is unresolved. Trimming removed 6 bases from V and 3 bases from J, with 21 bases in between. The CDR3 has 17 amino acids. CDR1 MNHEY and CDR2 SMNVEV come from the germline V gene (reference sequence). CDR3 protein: CASSWRGPHIDYNEQFF. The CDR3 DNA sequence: TGTGCCAGCAGCTGGAGAGGCCCCCATATCGACTACAATGAGCAGTTCTTC.

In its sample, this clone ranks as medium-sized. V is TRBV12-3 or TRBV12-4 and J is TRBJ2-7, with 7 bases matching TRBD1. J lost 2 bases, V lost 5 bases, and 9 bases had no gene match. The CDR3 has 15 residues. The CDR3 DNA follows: TGTGCCAGCAGTAGGGGGACAGCCGAGACCTACGAGCAGTACTTC. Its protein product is CASSRGTAETYEQYF.

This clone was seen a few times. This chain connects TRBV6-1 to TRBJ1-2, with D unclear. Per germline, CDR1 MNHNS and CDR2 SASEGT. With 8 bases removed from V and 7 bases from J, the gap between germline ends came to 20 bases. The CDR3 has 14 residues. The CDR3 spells CASGTKVGYGGYTF. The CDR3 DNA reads TGTGCCAGCGGTACCAAAGTCGGGTATGGTGGCTACACCTTC.

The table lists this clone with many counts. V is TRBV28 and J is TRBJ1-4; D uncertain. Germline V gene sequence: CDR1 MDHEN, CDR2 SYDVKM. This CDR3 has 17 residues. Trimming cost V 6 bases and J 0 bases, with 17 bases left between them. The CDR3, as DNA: TGTGCCAGCAGCCCGTTCTTGTGGACTCCAACTAATGAAAAACTGTTTTTT. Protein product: CASSPFLWTPTNEKLFF.

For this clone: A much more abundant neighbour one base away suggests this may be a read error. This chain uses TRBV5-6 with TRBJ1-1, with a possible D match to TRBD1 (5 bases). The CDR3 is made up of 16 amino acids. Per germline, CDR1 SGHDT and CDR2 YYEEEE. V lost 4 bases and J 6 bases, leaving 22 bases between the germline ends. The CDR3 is CASSLGAGGLYAEAFF. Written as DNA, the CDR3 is TGTGCCAGCAGCCTTGGGGCAGGCGGACTGTACGCTGAAGCTTTCTTT. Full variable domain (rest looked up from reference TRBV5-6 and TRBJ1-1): DAGVTQSPTHLIKTRGQQVTLRCSPKSGHDTVSWYQQALGQGPQFIFQYYEEEERQRGNFPDRFSGHQFPNYSSELNVNALLLGDSALYLCASSLGAGGLYAEAFFGQGTRLTVV.

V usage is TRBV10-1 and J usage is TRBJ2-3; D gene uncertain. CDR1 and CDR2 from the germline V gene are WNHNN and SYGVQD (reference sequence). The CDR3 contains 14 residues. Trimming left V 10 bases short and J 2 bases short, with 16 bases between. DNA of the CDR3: TGCGCCATCATTAAGGGCAGTACCACAGATACGCAGTATTTT. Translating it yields CAIIKGSTTDTQYF.

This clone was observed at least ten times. In nucleotides, the CDR3 is TGTGCCAGCAGTGATGGGGGTGGTGATACGCAGTATTTT. It specifies CASSDGGGDTQYF. The chain uses TRBV2 and TRBJ2-3; either TRBD1 or TRBD2 may supply D (5 bases each). This CDR3 region has 13 residues. Between the trimmed V and J ends, which lost 3 bases and 6 bases, there was a span of 10 bases. Germline V lookup: CDR1 SNHLY, CDR2 FYNNEI.

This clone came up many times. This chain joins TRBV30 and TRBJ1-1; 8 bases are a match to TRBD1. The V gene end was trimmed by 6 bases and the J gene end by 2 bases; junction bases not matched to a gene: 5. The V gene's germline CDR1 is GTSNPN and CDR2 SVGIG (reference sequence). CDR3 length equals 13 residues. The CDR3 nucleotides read TGTGCCTGCTCGACAGGGGTTAACACTGAAGCTTTCTTT. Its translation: CACSTGVNTEAFF.

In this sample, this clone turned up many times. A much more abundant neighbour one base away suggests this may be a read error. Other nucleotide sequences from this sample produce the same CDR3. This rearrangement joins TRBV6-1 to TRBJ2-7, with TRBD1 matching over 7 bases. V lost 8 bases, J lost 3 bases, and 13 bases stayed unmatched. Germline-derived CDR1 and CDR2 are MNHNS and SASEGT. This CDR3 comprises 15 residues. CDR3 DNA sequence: TGTGCCAGCTCCCGCGCCGGGACAGCCCTCTACGAGCAGTACTTC. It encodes CASSRAGTALYEQYF.

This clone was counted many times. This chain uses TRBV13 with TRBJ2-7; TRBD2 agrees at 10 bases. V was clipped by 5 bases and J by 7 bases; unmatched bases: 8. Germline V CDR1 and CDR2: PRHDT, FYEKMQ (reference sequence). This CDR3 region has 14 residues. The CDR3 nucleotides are TGTGCCAGCAGCCTAGCGGGAGAGGTAAGGGAGCAGTACTTC. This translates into CASSLAGEVREQYF.

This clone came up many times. This chain's CDR3 is CAISESIAKAMDEKLFF. The CDR3 region has the DNA TGTGCCATCAGTGAGTCGATTGCCAAGGCGATGGATGAAAAACTGTTTTTT. V is TRBV10-3 and J is TRBJ1-4, with D unresolved. The CDR3 length is 17 residues. The V gene lost 0 bases and the J gene lost 6 bases, with 17 bases spanning the gap. CDR1 ENHRY and CDR2 SYGVKD come from the germline V gene.